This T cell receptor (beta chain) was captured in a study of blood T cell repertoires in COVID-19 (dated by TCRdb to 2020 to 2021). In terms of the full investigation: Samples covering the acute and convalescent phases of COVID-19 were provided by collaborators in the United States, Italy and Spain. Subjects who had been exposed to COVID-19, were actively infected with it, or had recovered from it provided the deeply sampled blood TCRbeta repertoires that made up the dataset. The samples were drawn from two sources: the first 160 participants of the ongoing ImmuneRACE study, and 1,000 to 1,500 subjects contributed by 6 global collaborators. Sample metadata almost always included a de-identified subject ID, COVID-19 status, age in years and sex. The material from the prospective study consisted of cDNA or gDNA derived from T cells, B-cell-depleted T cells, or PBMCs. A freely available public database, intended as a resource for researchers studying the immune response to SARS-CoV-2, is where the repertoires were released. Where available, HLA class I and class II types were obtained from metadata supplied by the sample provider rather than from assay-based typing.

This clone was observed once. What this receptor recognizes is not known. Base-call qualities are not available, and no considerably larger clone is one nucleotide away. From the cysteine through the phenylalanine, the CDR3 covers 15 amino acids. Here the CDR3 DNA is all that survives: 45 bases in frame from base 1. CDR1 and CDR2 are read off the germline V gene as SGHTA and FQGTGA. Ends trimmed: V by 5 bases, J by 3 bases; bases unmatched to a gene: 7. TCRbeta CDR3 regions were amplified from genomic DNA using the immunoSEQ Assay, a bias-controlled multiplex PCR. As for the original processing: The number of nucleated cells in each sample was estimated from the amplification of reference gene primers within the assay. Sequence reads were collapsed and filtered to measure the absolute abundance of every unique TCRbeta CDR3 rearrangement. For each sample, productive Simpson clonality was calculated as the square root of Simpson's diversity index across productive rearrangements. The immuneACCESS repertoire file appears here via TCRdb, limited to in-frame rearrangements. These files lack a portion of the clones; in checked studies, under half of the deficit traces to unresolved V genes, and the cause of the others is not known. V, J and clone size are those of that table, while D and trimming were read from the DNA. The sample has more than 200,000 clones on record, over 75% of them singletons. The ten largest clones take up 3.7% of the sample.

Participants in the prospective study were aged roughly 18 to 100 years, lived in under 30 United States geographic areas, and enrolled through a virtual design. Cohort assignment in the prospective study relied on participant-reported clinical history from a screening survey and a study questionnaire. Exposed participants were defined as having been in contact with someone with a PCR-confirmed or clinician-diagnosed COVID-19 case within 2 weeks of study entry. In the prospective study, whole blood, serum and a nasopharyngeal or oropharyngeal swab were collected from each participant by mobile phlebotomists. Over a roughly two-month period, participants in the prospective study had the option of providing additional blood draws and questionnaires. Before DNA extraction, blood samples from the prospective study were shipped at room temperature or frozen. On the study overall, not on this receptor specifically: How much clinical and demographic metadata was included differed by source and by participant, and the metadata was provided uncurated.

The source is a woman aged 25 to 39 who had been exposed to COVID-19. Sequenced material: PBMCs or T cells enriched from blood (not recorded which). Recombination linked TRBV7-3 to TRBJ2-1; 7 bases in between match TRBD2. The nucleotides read TGTGCCAGCAGCCCAACTAGCGCGAGCTACAATGAGCAGTTCTTC. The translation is CASSPTSASYNEQFF.